This is a list of T cell receptor beta chains from one sample in a study of blood T cell repertoires in COVID-19. The data were produced by immunoSEQ multiplex PCR, yet TCRdb's version contains in-frame clones alone and is incomplete. This table holds 250,000 to 300,000 clones, approximately 87% found once. Source material: peripheral blood. The receptors stem from a woman under 40 with COVID-19, enrolled during active disease. Each CDR3 is given with its conserved first and last residue. A D gene is named only where the DNA matches it firmly.

D	V	J	CDR3
-	TRBV5-1	TRBJ2-1	CASGTTTYNEQFF
-	TRBV12-5	TRBJ1-5	CASGLGRTEVFPNQPQHF
TRBD1	TRBV5-1	TRBJ2-3	CASSSNDRGISDTQYF
-	TRBV28	TRBJ1-5	CAISQGYSNQPQHF
-	TRBV20-1	TRBJ1-4	CSASRATNEKLFF
-	TRBV3-1/TRBV3-2	TRBJ1-3	CASSQDWGAGNTIYF
-	TRBV11-3	TRBJ2-3	CASSFRGAGTDTQYF
-	TRBV9	TRBJ2-5	CASSVGAANQETQYF
-	TRBV4-1	TRBJ2-7	CASSQSAGPYEQYF
TRBD1	TRBV3-1/TRBV3-2	TRBJ2-3	CASSIRQGPADTQYF
-	TRBV27	TRBJ1-6	CASSRRGNSPLHF
-	TRBV11-2	TRBJ2-6	CASSLDHGSGANVLTF
-	TRBV27	TRBJ1-2	CASSLRLGNPWGYTF
-	TRBV7-9	TRBJ2-1	CASSLVVGHEQFF
TRBD2	TRBV11-1	TRBJ2-3	CASSPPGLAGTDTQYF
-	TRBV28	TRBJ1-5	CASSHFGGYSNQPQHF
-	TRBV5-4	TRBJ1-2	CASSLDGVYGYTF
-	TRBV23-1	TRBJ1-3	CASTRSAGCTIYF
TRBD1	TRBV7-8	TRBJ1-6	CASSLAGRTGGRNSPLHF
TRBD1	TRBV5-4	TRBJ2-7	CASSSPGTGEYYEQYF
TRBD1	TRBV7-9	TRBJ1-6	CASSQGMGQIYNSPLHF
TRBD1	TRBV29-1	TRBJ1-2	CSVVPFSTGTYGYTF
TRBD1	TRBV2	TRBJ1-2	CASSEEGAWGYTF
-	TRBV27	TRBJ2-5	CASSFRSGPGETQYF
-	TRBV6-5	TRBJ1-2	CASRPRVSDYGYTF
-	TRBV27	TRBJ1-2	CASSFGGAIYGYTF
TRBD1	TRBV14	TRBJ1-3	CASSQVRTGSSGNTIYF
TRBD2	TRBV19	TRBJ2-5	CASRTSGGSETQYF